This TCR beta chain was recovered during a study of blood T cell repertoires in COVID-19 (dated by TCRdb to about 2020). Regarding the complete study: The collaborator samples originated in the United States, Italy and Spain and spanned the acute and convalescent phases of COVID-19. The material from the prospective study consisted of cDNA or gDNA derived from T cells, B-cell-depleted T cells, or PBMCs. Subjects who had been exposed to COVID-19, were actively infected with it, or had recovered from it provided the deeply sampled blood TCRbeta repertoires that made up the dataset. A freely available public database, intended as a resource for researchers studying the immune response to SARS-CoV-2, is where the repertoires were released. Samples came from the ongoing ImmuneRACE study (first 160 participants) plus 1,254 subjects from 6 global collaborators. A de-identified subject ID, COVID-19 status, age in years and sex were almost always included in the sample metadata. HLA class I and class II types, where available, came from metadata supplied by the sample provider rather than from assay-based typing. Broader findings and caveats from the paper: The amount of clinical and demographic metadata varied by source and participant and was provided uncurated.

Notes on this clone: What this receptor recognizes is not known. The input lacks base qualities; no much larger clone sits a single base away.

Collaborating institutions collected whole blood in K2EDTA tubes following their own protocols. Collaborator samples were shipped for TCRbeta analysis as frozen whole blood, isolated PBMCs, or DNA extracted from either sample type. TCRbeta CDR3 regions were amplified from genomic DNA by means of the immunoSEQ Assay, a bias-controlled multiplex PCR. Per the original workflow: The number of nucleated cells in each sample was estimated by amplification of reference gene primers within the assay. To quantify the absolute abundance of each unique TCRbeta CDR3 rearrangement, sequence reads were collapsed and filtered. For each sample, productive Simpson clonality was calculated as the square root of Simpson's diversity index across productive rearrangements. The clones in this table, taken by TCRdb from immuneACCESS, are in-frame only. Not every clone is retained; where verified, under half of the shortfall comes from an unresolved V gene, and the cause of the rest is unknown. V and J calls and clone size are copied from that table; D and trimming were computed from the DNA. The sample profile shows a few hundred thousand clones; about 86% of them were found once. The ten largest clones represent about 8.1% of the sample.

The CDR3, from cysteine to phenylalanine, totals 16 residues. The entry retains the CDR3 DNA only, 48 bases that are in frame from base 1. Compared with germline, V lacks 3 bases and J lacks 8 bases; bases without a gene match: 16. According to the germline V gene, CDR1 reads SGDLS and CDR2 reads YYNGEE. The origin of this receptor is a man at least 80 years old with acute or convalescent COVID-19. Specimen: peripheral blood. The chain links TRBV9 with TRBJ1-2; 7 middle bases align to TRBD1. The CDR3 is CASSARQGDRLGGYTF. In nucleotide form, the sequence is TGTGCCAGCAGCGCGAGACAGGGCGACCGCCTCGGGGGCTACACCTTC.